One and the same sample provided the 28 T cell receptor beta chains below, sequenced in a study of somatic mutations in cytotoxic T cells in rheumatoid arthritis. Generated by immunoSEQ multiplex PCR, the TCRdb table keeps only in-frame clones and is missing some. In the table there are approximately 18,000 clones, roughly nine tenths of which are singletons. The sequenced sample consisted of CD8+ T cells sorted from blood. The origin of the receptors is a man aged 40-55 years in good health.

The rearrangement links TRBV27 to TRBJ1-1; TRBD1 might be the D (6 bases). Germline lookup yields CDR1 MNHEY and CDR2 SMNVEV (reference sequence). V shed 3 bases and J shed 8 bases, with 16 bases lying between them. The CDR3 consists of 14 residues. CDR3 sequence: CASSFQWGATEAFF. The CDR3 bases are TGTGCCAGCAGTTTCCAATGGGGGGCTACCGAAGCTTTCTTT.

The chain is built from TRBV27 and TRBJ2-7; D not resolved. This CDR3 region has 11 residues. Germline CDR1 and CDR2: MNHEY and SMNVEV (reference sequence). Trimming took 6 bases from V and 7 from J, leaving 10 bases between them. The CDR3 coding sequence is TGTGCCAGCAGCGTAGGGTGGGAGCAGTACTTC. It specifies CASSVGWEQYF.

The chain has TRBV7-9 and TRBJ1-5; no clear D. Trimming left V 1 base short and J 4 bases short, with 2 bases between. Germline V gene data show CDR1 as SEHNR and CDR2 as FQNEAQ (reference sequence). The CDR3 loop spans 12 amino acids. The CDR3 DNA sequence: TGTGCCAGCAGCTTAGGGAATCAGCCCCAGCATTTT. The encoded protein is CASSLGNQPQHF. The entire variable domain, with the rest obtained from reference TRBV7-9 and TRBJ1-5, is as follows: DTGVSQNPRHKITKRGQNVTFRCDPISEHNRLYWYRQTLGQGPEFLTYFQNEAQLEKSRLLSDRFSAERPKGSFSTLEIQRTEQGDSAMYLCASSLGNQPQHFGDGTRLSIL.

On this clone itself: A junction end diverges from the germline sequence, so it may reflect a read error. The gene calls are TRBV18 and TRBJ2-6; D may be TRBD1 or TRBD2 (5 bases each). CDR1 and CDR2 (germline): KGHSH, LQKENI. The CDR3 covers 20 residues. Written as DNA, the CDR3 is TGTGCCAGCTCGCCACACGACCTCACCAGGGAGCCCTCCGGGGCCAACGTCCTGACTTTC. This sequence encodes CASSPHDLTREPSGANVLTF. The whole variable domain, filled in from reference TRBV18 and TRBJ2-6, reads NAGVMQNPRHLVRRRGQEARLRCSPMKGHSHVYWYRQLPEEGLKFMVYLQKENIIDESGMPKERFSAEFPKEGPSILRIQQVVRGDSAAYFCASSPHDLTREPSGANVLTFGAGSRLTVL.

V and J are TRBV28 and TRBJ2-1, with 7 nucleotides matching TRBD2. J gave up 2 bases and V 7 bases, and 8 bases lay outside the gene matches. This CDR3 has 15 amino acids. The germline V gene has CDR1 MDHEN and CDR2 SYDVKM. Here the CDR3 reads CASIGLADTYNEQFF. The CDR3 DNA is TGTGCCAGCATCGGGCTAGCGGATACCTACAATGAGCAGTTCTTC.

This clone showed up just a few times. The chain links TRBV6-5 to TRBJ1-2, with a tentative D call TRBD1 (6 bases). The CDR3 is 13 amino acids. V was pared by 6 bases and J by 4 bases, with 12 bases between. Per germline, CDR1 MNHEY and CDR2 SVGAGI. The CDR3 region has the DNA TGTGCCAGCAGAAGAGGACAGAGCTATGGCTACACCTTC. Amino acid sequence: CASRRGQSYGYTF.

The J gene is TRBJ2-7, the V gene TRBV5-1; no definite D call. The CDR3 has 12 amino acids. Trimming took 0 bases from V and 5 from J, leaving 6 bases between them. Germline CDR1 SGHRS, CDR2 YFSETQ. CDR3 sequence: CASSLGSNEQYF. CDR3 in DNA: TGCGCCAGCAGCTTGGGGAGTAACGAGCAGTACTTC.

The V gene is TRBV2, the J gene TRBJ2-3; 7 nucleotides line up with TRBD2. V lost 3 bases to trimming and J lost 0 bases; unmatched junction nucleotides: 6. Germline V gene sequence: CDR1 SNHLY, CDR2 FYNNEI. The CDR3 totals 16 residues. The CDR3 protein is CASSDYGAGSTDTQYF. Written as DNA, the CDR3 is TGTGCCAGCAGTGATTATGGAGCGGGAAGCACAGATACGCAGTATTTT.

The rearrangement uses TRBV27 and TRBJ2-1; possibly TRBD1 or TRBD2 for D (7 bases each). CDR3 length: 17 amino acids. Trimming stripped 6 bases from V and 1 base from J, with 19 bases between. Per the germline V gene, CDR1 is MNHEY and CDR2 is SMNVEV (reference sequence). CDR3 bases: TGTGCCAGCAGACAGAACCGAGCGGGACAGTCCTACAATGAGCAGTTCTTC. Its translation: CASRQNRAGQSYNEQFF.

The chain couples TRBV28 to TRBJ2-7; D not resolved. Deletions cut 3 bases from V and 2 bases from J, with 5 bases between. CDR3 size: 12 residues. CDR1 MDHEN and CDR2 SYDVKM come from the germline V gene. In DNA, the CDR3 is TGTGCCAGCAGTTTCCGTCCCTACGAGCAGTACTTC. This encodes CASSFRPYEQYF.

This chain joins TRBV4-3 and TRBJ1-1, with TRBD1 as a possible D gene (5 bases). This CDR3 region has 15 residues. The ends were cut back, 3 bases at V and 3 bases at J, with 14 bases in the middle. Germline loops: CDR1 LGHNA, CDR2 YSLEER. The CDR3 is CASSQETWGDTEAFF. The DNA for the CDR3 is TGCGCCAGCAGCCAGGAAACGTGGGGGGACACTGAAGCTTTCTTT.

This chain uses TRBV10-1 with TRBJ2-3, with 13 bases fitting TRBD2. This CDR3 comprises 20 residues. The germline CDR1 and CDR2 sequences are WNHNN and SYGVQD (reference sequence). Losses at the gene ends were 0 bases for V and 2 bases for J; bases not matched to a gene: 11. CDR3 sequence: CASSESWTSGRLRNTDTQYF. The CDR3 DNA is TGCGCCAGCAGTGAGTCCTGGACTAGCGGGAGATTAAGAAACACAGATACGCAGTATTTT.

The gene calls are TRBV27 and TRBJ1-1; D gene ambiguous. CDR1 MNHEY and CDR2 SMNVEV come from the germline V gene (reference sequence). The CDR3 extends over 14 amino acids. Trimming took 6 bases from V and 1 from J, leaving 12 bases between them. The CDR3, as DNA: TGTGCCAGCAGAGCGGGAGGAGGGAACACTGAAGCTTTCTTT. It codes for CASRAGGGNTEAFF.

This clone showed up just once. The chain couples TRBV6-5 to TRBJ1-1; D might be TRBD1 (5 bases). Germline V gene data show CDR1 as MNHEY and CDR2 as SVGAGI. V lost 9 bases to trimming and J lost 0 bases, with 14 bases between them. This CDR3 is 14 amino acids long. For the CDR3, the DNA is TGTGCCAGTACTAGGGGCAGCATGAACACTGAAGCTTTCTTT. Its protein is CASTRGSMNTEAFF.

The rearrangement joins TRBV7-8 to TRBJ2-5; D uncertain. The V gene's germline CDR1 is SGHVS and CDR2 FQNEAQ. This CDR3 contains 14 residues. The V and J ends lost 6 bases and 2 bases respectively, with 13 bases between them. This CDR3 is CASRPLNPQETQYF. The CDR3 DNA reads as TGTGCCAGCAGACCGCTTAACCCACAAGAGACCCAGTACTTC.

The chain employs TRBV9 and TRBJ2-1; 7 bases align to TRBD2. The CDR3 has 16 residues. Germline CDR1 and CDR2: SGDLS and YYNGEE. The junction had 4 bases not matched to a gene; V was cut back by 0 bases and J by 1 base. The CDR3 DNA is TGTGCCAGCAGCGTAGGTGCGGGAGAGTCCTACAATGAGCAGTTCTTC. It is translated as CASSVGAGESYNEQFF.

There are a few counts of this clone. The chain has TRBV4-1 and TRBJ2-7; TRBD1 agrees at 9 bases. Germline CDR1 MGHRA, CDR2 YSYEKL. The CDR3 has 15 amino acids. V was clipped by 4 bases and J by 4 bases; unmatched bases: 8. CDR3: CASSPVRDRAYEQYF. DNA for the CDR3: TGCGCCAGCAGCCCAGTCAGGGACAGGGCATACGAGCAGTACTTC.

The chain joins TRBV5-1 to TRBJ2-1, with a weak D call TRBD2 (7 bases). This CDR3 has 12 residues. V was shortened by 7 bases and J by 9 bases, with 14 bases between the two germline ends. Germline CDR1 and CDR2: SGHRS and YFSETQ. The CDR3 DNA follows: TGCGCCAGCCGGGGGGCGGGAGTTGAGCAGTTCTTC. Its protein is CASRGAGVEQFF.

V usage is TRBV4-3 and J usage is TRBJ1-2; TRBD1 agrees at 7 bases. Germline lookup yields CDR1 LGHNA and CDR2 YSLEER. The CDR3 runs 14 residues. With V trimmed by 2 bases and J by 4 bases, 4 bases remained unmatched. This CDR3 is CASSQSTGAYGYTF. CDR3 DNA sequence: TGCGCCAGCAGCCAATCCACAGGGGCCTATGGCTACACCTTC.

The sample holds a few counts of this clone. The V gene is TRBV4-3, the J gene TRBJ1-1; possible D gene TRBD1, 5 bases. Per the germline V gene, CDR1 is LGHNA and CDR2 is YSLEER. V was clipped by 3 bases and J by 2 bases, with 10 bases between them. CDR3 length: 14 residues. As DNA, the CDR3 is TGCGCCAGCAGCCATGGCGGGGCTAACACTGAAGCTTTCTTT. Protein: CASSHGGANTEAFF.

The V call is TRBV11-2, the J call TRBJ2-1; 8 nucleotides line up with TRBD1. V shed 5 bases, J shed 8 bases, and the junction held 14 bases outside the gene matches. In germline, CDR1 is SGHAT, CDR2 FQNNGV. The CDR3 is 16 amino acids. The CDR3 sequence is CASSPSVAGGLDEQFF. CDR3 in DNA: TGTGCCAGCAGCCCGTCGGTGGCAGGGGGCTTGGATGAGCAGTTCTTC.

V usage is TRBV28 and J usage is TRBJ2-7; 9 nucleotides align to TRBD2. CDR1 MDHEN and CDR2 SYDVKM come from the germline V gene. The trim removed 2 bases at V and 6 bases at J, leaving 11 bases unmatched. The CDR3 has 16 residues. The CDR3 is CASSLLVTSGRGEQYF. The CDR3 DNA follows: TGTGCCAGCAGTTTACTTGTGACTAGCGGACGGGGCGAGCAGTACTTC.

The CDR3 loop reads CASSQGTGPYYGYTF. CDR3 DNA sequence: TGTGCCAGCAGCCAAGGGACAGGCCCGTACTATGGCTACACCTTC. The J gene is TRBJ1-2, the V gene TRBV11-2, with TRBD1 identical over 8 bases. Germline V gives CDR1 SGHAT, CDR2 FQNNGV. Losses at the gene ends were 5 bases for V and 3 bases for J; bases not matched to a gene: 8. This CDR3 has 15 amino acids.

This chain uses TRBV4-2 with TRBJ1-2; 11 nucleotides match TRBD1. Per the germline V gene, CDR1 is LGHNA and CDR2 is YNFKEQ. The CDR3 has 17 amino acids. V shed 1 base, J shed 0 bases, and the junction held 4 bases outside the gene matches. The CDR3 nucleotides are TGTGCCAGCAGCCAAGTTGGACAGGGGGCCCCTAACTATGGCTACACCTTC. Translated: CASSQVGQGAPNYGYTF.

V gene TRBV7-9 combines with J gene TRBJ1-3; D uncertain. Germline V CDR1 and CDR2: SEHNR, FQNEAQ (reference sequence). The V end was cut by 5 bases, the J end by 4 bases, with 12 bases between. The CDR3 spans 14 residues. Here the CDR3 DNA reads TGTGCCAGCAGCCCTCGCGTTTTAGGAAACACCATATATTTT. It translates to CASSPRVLGNTIYF.

The chain is built from TRBV7-2 and TRBJ2-3; 7 bases map to TRBD2. With 1 base clipped from V and 2 bases from J, the junction kept 6 bases outside the gene matches. The CDR3 totals 16 residues. Germline CDR1 and CDR2: SGHTA and FQGNSA. For the CDR3, the DNA is TGTGCCAGCAGCTTAGACGGGGAGGGCCTCACAGATACGCAGTATTTT. Its protein product is CASSLDGEGLTDTQYF.

The V gene is TRBV11-2, the J gene TRBJ1-1; the D gene is possibly TRBD1 (6 bases). This CDR3 has 16 residues. V was cut by 3 bases and J by 4 bases, with 18 bases left in between. Germline V gene lookup returns CDR1 SGHAT and CDR2 FQNNGV. The DNA for the CDR3 is TGTGCCAGCAGCTTTTATCCGGGGGCCAGGGGCACTGAAGCTTTCTTT. Amino acids: CASSFYPGARGTEAFF.

The chain links TRBV19 to TRBJ2-1; 9 bases map to TRBD2. The CDR3 is 18 amino acids. Germline CDR1 LNHDA, CDR2 SQIVND (reference sequence). V was clipped by 3 bases and J by 3 bases; unmatched bases: 12. The CDR3 bases are TGTGCCAGTAGTATCTGGGCGGGAGGGGAAACATACTACAATGAGCAGTTCTTC. It specifies CASSIWAGGETYYNEQFF.